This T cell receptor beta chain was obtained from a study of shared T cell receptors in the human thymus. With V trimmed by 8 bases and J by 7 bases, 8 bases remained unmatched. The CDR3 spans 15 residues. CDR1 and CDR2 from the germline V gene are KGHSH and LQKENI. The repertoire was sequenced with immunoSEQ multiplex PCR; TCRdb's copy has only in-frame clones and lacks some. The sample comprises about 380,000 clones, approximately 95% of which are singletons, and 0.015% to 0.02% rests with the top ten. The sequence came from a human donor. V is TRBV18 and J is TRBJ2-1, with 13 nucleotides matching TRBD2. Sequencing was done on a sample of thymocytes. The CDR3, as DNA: TGTGCCAGCACTCTACTAGCGGGAGGGCCAAATGAGCAGTTCTTC. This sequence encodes CASTLLAGGPNEQFF. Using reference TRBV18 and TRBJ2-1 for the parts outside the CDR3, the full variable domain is NAGVMQNPRHLVRRRGQEARLRCSPMKGHSHVYWYRQLPEEGLKFMVYLQKENIIDESGMPKERFSAEFPKEGPSILRIQQVVRGDSAAYFCASTLLAGGPNEQFFGPGTRLTVL.